This passage covers 10 T cell receptor beta chains from one sample sequenced in a study of early T cells in non-severe SARS-CoV-2 infection. TCRdb passed the 5' RACE reads through MiXCR, listing each CDR3 protein once. The sample gives more than 45,000 distinct CDR3 sequences, around 5.6% of which show up once; about 6.8% is in the top ten. The material sequenced was whole blood. The receptor set was obtained from an adult who was a healthcare worker with PCR-confirmed SARS-CoV-2 infection or an uninfected control (not recorded which).

This clonotype was seen only a few times. This chain uses TRBV6-6 with TRBJ2-7, with D possibly being TRBD1 (6 bases). The CDR3 spans 13 residues. CDR1 is MNHNY, CDR2 SVGAGI, per germline (reference sequence). V lost 7 bases and J 4 bases, leaving 14 bases between the germline ends. The CDR3 DNA reads as TGTGCCAGCATCGACAGGCTAGGGTACGAGCAGTACTTC. It codes for CASIDRLGYEQYF.

In this sample, this clonotype turned up a few times. The chain uses TRBV20-1 and TRBJ2-1; D gene ambiguous. Trimming shortened V by 5 bases and J by 0 bases, and 17 bases separated the two germline ends. Germline values: CDR1 DFQATT, CDR2 SNEGSKA (reference sequence). The CDR3 is 16 amino acids. CDR3 DNA: TGCAGTGCTGGACCTTTACCCCTGAGCTCCTACAATGAGCAGTTCTTC. Protein product: CSAGPLPLSSYNEQFF.

This clonotype was detected ten times or more. The J gene is TRBJ2-6, the V gene TRBV6-2 or TRBV6-3, with TRBD1 identical over 9 bases. V shed 6 bases and J 3 bases; nucleotides not matched to a gene: 9. Germline V gene data show CDR1 as MNHEY and CDR2 as SVGEGT. The CDR3 covers 17 residues. The CDR3 DNA follows: TGTGCCAGCAGCTGGGACAGGGAAATAAGTGGGGCCAACGTCCTGACTTTC. Translating gives CASSWDREISGANVLTF.

This clonotype was counted at least ten times. This rearrangement joins TRBV29-1 to TRBJ2-3; 7 bases fit TRBD1. V shed 7 bases, J shed 4 bases, and the junction held 8 bases outside the gene matches. The CDR3 sequence is 13 residues long. Germline CDR1 SQVTM, CDR2 ANQGSEA. DNA of the CDR3: TGCAGCGCTAGACAGGGTAGAGCAGATACGCAGTATTTT. This codes for CSARQGRADTQYF.

This clonotype was observed many times. The chain links TRBV5-4 to TRBJ1-6, with TRBD1 matching 10 bases. CDR3 length: 16 amino acids. Germline V lookup: CDR1 SGHNT, CDR2 YYREEE (reference sequence). J lost 10 bases, V lost 4 bases, and 11 bases had no gene match. CDR3: CASSTGQGVDLSPLHF. CDR3 nucleotides: TGTGCCAGCAGCACCGGACAGGGGGTTGATTTATCACCCCTCCACTTT. The full variable domain, rest sourced from reference TRBV5-4 and TRBJ1-6, is ETGVTQSPTHLIKTRGQQVTLRCSSQSGHNTVSWYQQALGQGPQFIFQYYREEENGRGNFPPRFSGLQFPNYSSELNVNALELDDSALYLCASSTGQGVDLSPLHFGNGTRLTVT.

This clonotype appeared a few times. The chain combines TRBV20-1 with TRBJ2-3; 10 nucleotides agree with TRBD2. The CDR3 is 16 residues long. The trim removed 2 bases at V and 1 base at J, leaving 6 bases unmatched. The V gene's germline CDR1 is DFQATT and CDR2 SNEGSKA (reference sequence). Written as DNA, the CDR3 is TGCAGTGCTAGAAAACCTGGACTAGCGGGCACAGATACGCAGTATTTT. Protein: CSARKPGLAGTDTQYF.

This clonotype was detected only a few times. V and J are TRBV7-9 and TRBJ1-1; 7 nucleotides align to TRBD1. V gave up 1 base and J gave up 6 bases; unmatched junction bases: 8. The CDR3 extends over 15 amino acids. Germline V lookup: CDR1 SEHNR, CDR2 FQNEAQ (reference sequence). CDR3 coding DNA: TGTGCCAGCAGCTTAGGTCCCCAGACAGGGTCTGAAGCTTTCTTT. As protein: CASSLGPQTGSEAFF.

This clonotype was found many times. J is TRBJ2-7 and V is TRBV6-2 or TRBV6-3; 8 nucleotides align to TRBD2. The CDR3 is 14 amino acids. Germline V gene lookup returns CDR1 MNHEY and CDR2 SVGEGT. V lost 2 bases, J lost 0 bases, and 0 bases stayed unmatched. CDR3 in DNA: TGTGCCAGCAGTTACGGGACTAGCTCCTACGAGCAGTACTTC. Protein product: CASSYGTSSYEQYF.

This clonotype came up a few times. The V and J genes are TRBV12-3 or TRBV12-4 and TRBJ1-6, with 7 bases matching TRBD1. Losses at the gene ends were 5 bases for V and 9 bases for J; bases not matched to a gene: 10. The CDR3 totals 15 residues. CDR3 DNA sequence: TGTGCCAGCAGTCCGACGACAGGGTCGGGTTCACCCCTCCACTTT. Translated: CASSPTTGSGSPLHF.

Notes on this clonotype: The junction does not match germline at one end; this may be a read error. This chain joins TRBV11-2 and TRBJ1-5; weak D call: TRBD1 (6 bases). CDR1 SGHAT and CDR2 FQNNGV come from the germline V gene. This CDR3 spans 14 amino acids. CDR3 sequence reads: CASSLQGGNRPQHF. In DNA, the CDR3 is TGTGCCAGCAGCTTACAAGGGGGTAATCGGCCCCAGCATTTT.